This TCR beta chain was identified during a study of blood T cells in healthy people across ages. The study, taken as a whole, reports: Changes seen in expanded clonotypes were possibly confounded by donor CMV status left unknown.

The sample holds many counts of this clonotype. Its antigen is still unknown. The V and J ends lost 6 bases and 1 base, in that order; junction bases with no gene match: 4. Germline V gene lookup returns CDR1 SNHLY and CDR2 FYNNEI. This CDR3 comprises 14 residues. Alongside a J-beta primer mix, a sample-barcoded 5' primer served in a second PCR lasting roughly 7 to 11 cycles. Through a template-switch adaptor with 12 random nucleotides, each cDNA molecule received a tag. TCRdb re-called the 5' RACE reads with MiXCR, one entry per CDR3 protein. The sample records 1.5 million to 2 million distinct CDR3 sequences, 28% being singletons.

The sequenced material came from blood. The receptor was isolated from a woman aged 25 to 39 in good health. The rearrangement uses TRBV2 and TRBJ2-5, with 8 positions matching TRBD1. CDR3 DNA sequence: TGTGCCAGCAGAATTGGGACAGGCCAAGAGACCCAGTACTTC. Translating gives CASRIGTGQETQYF.